The 6 T cell receptor beta chains below all came from one sample that was sequenced in a study of Tregs in tolerant kidney transplant recipients. The method was immunoSEQ multiplex PCR; TCRdb's version includes in-frame clones alone and lacks a portion of them. Among 110,000 or so clones, roughly 90% were seen once, and the ten largest hold approximately 0.35%. The sample here was CD4+ T cells from blood, taken before the transplant. These receptors were taken from a human donor who received a combined kidney and bone marrow transplant.

The genes are TRBV4-2 and TRBJ1-2; the D is unclear. Germline loops: CDR1 LGHNA, CDR2 YNFKEQ. This CDR3 is built from 14 residues. The V and J ends lost 4 bases and 0 bases respectively, with 9 bases between them. For the CDR3, the DNA is TGTGCCAGCAGCCCCGCCTCAGCTAACTATGGCTACACCTTC. Protein sequence: CASSPASANYGYTF.

The V and J genes are TRBV19 and TRBJ2-5; 9 bases agree with TRBD2. Germline-derived CDR1 and CDR2 are LNHDA and SQIVND (reference sequence). The length of the CDR3 is 17 residues. The junction had 15 bases not matched to a gene; V was cut back by 4 bases and J by 6 bases. CDR3 protein: CASSTVQIAGARQTQYF. The CDR3 nucleotides read TGTGCCAGTAGTACCGTCCAAATAGCGGGGGCCCGACAGACCCAGTACTTC.

The V call is TRBV6-5, the J call TRBJ2-7; D is perhaps TRBD1 (5 bases). The length of the CDR3 is 15 residues. Germline V gives CDR1 MNHEY, CDR2 SVGAGI. Trimming took 7 bases from V and 2 from J, leaving 18 bases between them. CDR3 in amino acids: CASTNRTTVPYEQYF. The CDR3 DNA reads as TGTGCCAGCACAAATAGAACGACAGTTCCCTACGAGCAGTACTTC.

The J gene is TRBJ2-3, the V gene TRBV7-2; the D gene is possibly TRBD1 (5 bases). The CDR3 is 15 amino acids. Germline V gene sequence: CDR1 SGHTA, CDR2 FQGNSA. V was clipped by 5 bases and J by 0 bases, with 12 bases between them. The CDR3 DNA reads as TGTGCCAGCAGCCTTTGGGGCCAAAGCACAGATACGCAGTATTTT. It encodes CASSLWGQSTDTQYF.

This sequence joins TRBV6-4 and TRBJ2-5; D may be TRBD2 (5 bases). The CDR3 sequence is 15 residues long. Germline V gene data show CDR1 as MRHNA and CDR2 as SNTAGT. V dropped 6 bases and J dropped 1 base, with 15 bases sitting between them. The CDR3 protein is CASRSRAAAQETQYF. CDR3 nucleotide sequence: TGTGCCAGCAGGTCTAGAGCGGCCGCCCAAGAGACCCAGTACTTC.

V usage is TRBV5-8 and J usage is TRBJ2-3; D is uncertain. Germline V gene data show CDR1 as SGHTS and CDR2 as YDEGEE. The CDR3 runs to 15 residues. Trimming shortened V by 2 bases and J by 2 bases, and 12 bases separated the two germline ends. This chain's CDR3 is CASSFRLPNTDTQYF. DNA for the CDR3: TGTGCCAGCAGCTTCAGACTTCCTAACACAGATACGCAGTATTTT.